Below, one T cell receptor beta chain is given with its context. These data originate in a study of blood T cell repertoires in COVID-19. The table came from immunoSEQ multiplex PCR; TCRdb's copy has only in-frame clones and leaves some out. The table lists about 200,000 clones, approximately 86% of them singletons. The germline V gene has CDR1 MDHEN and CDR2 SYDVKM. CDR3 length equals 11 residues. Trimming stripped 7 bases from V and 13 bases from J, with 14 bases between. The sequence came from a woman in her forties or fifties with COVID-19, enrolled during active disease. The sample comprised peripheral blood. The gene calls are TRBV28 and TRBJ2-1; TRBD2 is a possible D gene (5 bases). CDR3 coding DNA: TGTGCCAGCAAGGAGGAAAGCTTACAGTTCTTC. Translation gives CASKEESLQFF. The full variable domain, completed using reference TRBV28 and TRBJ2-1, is DVKVTQSSRYLVKRTGEKVFLECVQDMDHENMFWYRQDPGLGLRLIYFSYDVKMKEKGDIPEGYSVSREKKERFSLILESASTNQTSMYLCASKEESLQFFGPGTRLTVL.